This TCR beta chain was captured in a study of CD8 T cells in ankylosing spondylitis. Study outcomes and limitations: The study looked at matched synovial fluid samples from ankylosing spondylitis patients. Disease-linked clones were reported to be significantly enriched there.

The germline V and J ends were trimmed by 5 bases and 6 bases, with 14 bases remaining between them. This CDR3 contains 14 residues. Germline CDR1 and CDR2: SGHTA and FQGNSA. By quantitative 5'-RACE with molecular barcodes, the TCR beta libraries were made. Via MiXCR, TCRdb re-called the 5' RACE reads, giving one row per CDR3 protein. This sample carries under 250,000 distinct CDR3 sequences, under 12% of them seen once, and the ten largest clones take 2% to 3%. As for this clonotype: The target antigen is unknown.

J is TRBJ1-5 and V is TRBV7-2; D perhaps matches TRBD1 (6 bases). Sequenced input: blood, either unsorted or a sorted T cell fraction (not recorded which). The TCR was taken from a male donor with ankylosing spondylitis or in good health (not recorded which). CDR3 DNA: TGTGCCAGCAGCGGCCAACAGGGTCGTCAGCCCCAGCATTTT. This translates into CASSGQQGRQPQHF.